Listed below are T cell receptor beta chains from one sample, sequenced in a study of blood T cell repertoires in COVID-19. Measured with immunoSEQ multiplex PCR; TCRdb has only the in-frame clones, and not every one. The table lists around 30,000 clones, roughly 80% of them singletons. The sequenced sample consisted of peripheral blood. These receptors were collected from a man older than 75 with active or convalescent COVID-19. Each CDR3 is given with its conserved first and last residue. A D gene is named only where the DNA matches it firmly. Expanded clones are given a class, and other clones once, few, many or no size at all.

>TRBJ1-4|NA|11|few|TRBV12-3/TRBV12-4
CASSLREKLFF
TGTGCCAGCAGTTTGAGAGAAAAACTGTTTTTT
>TRBJ1-1|TRBD1|15|once|TRBV3-1/TRBV3-2
CASSQEGTGNTEAFF
TGTGCCAGCAGCCAAGAAGGGACAGGGAACACTGAAGCTTTCTTT
>TRBJ2-5|NA|12|once|TRBV12-3/TRBV12-4
CASSFLHFTQYF
TGTGCCAGCAGTTTCCTTCACTTTACCCAGTACTTC
>TRBJ1-4|TRBD1|14|NA|TRBV5-1
CASSLQGAGEKLFF
TGCGCCAGCAGCTTGCAGGGGGCCGGTGAAAAACTGTTTTTT
>TRBJ2-7|TRBD2|15|NA|TRBV19
CASSFSGLDSYEQYF
TGTGCCAGTAGTTTCTCAGGACTAGATTCCTACGAGCAGTACTTC
>TRBJ2-1|TRBD2|14|few|TRBV7-9
CASSPLAVYNEQFF
TGTGCCAGCAGCCCCCTAGCGGTTTACAATGAGCAGTTCTTC
>TRBJ1-3|NA|14|NA|TRBV9
CASTKTVTGNTIYF
TGTGCCAGCACCAAGACTGTTACTGGAAACACCATATATTTT
>TRBJ2-5|NA|11|NA|TRBV11-3
CASSLGETQYF
TGTGCCAGCAGCTTGGGCGAGACCCAGTACTTC
>TRBJ2-5|NA|15|NA|TRBV18
CASSPIRQGSETQYF
TGTGCCAGCTCACCAATTCGGCAGGGCAGTGAGACCCAGTACTTC
>TRBJ1-6|TRBD1|16|few|TRBV28
CASSIRQGAYNSPLHF
TGTGCCAGCAGTATCCGACAGGGGGCGTATAATTCACCCCTCCACTTT
>TRBJ2-7|TRBD1|14|NA|TRBV27
CASRDRSPPYEQYF
TGTGCCAGCAGGGACAGGTCCCCACCCTACGAGCAGTACTTC
>TRBJ1-6|NA|19|NA|TRBV24-1
CATSDPRTPSSSYNSPLHF
TGTGCCACCAGTGACCCCCGGACTCCGTCGAGCTCCTATAATTCACCCCTCCACTTT
>TRBJ1-5|NA|13|NA|TRBV7-9
CASSLTVNQPQHF
TGTGCCAGCAGCTTGACAGTGAATCAGCCCCAGCATTTT
>TRBJ1-2|NA|13|medium-sized|TRBV2
CASTGGGERGYTF
TGTGCCAGCACAGGCGGGGGGGAAAGAGGCTACACCTTC
>TRBJ1-5|TRBD1|13|NA|TRBV19
CASNDRGWQPQHF
TGTGCCAGTAACGACAGGGGTTGGCAGCCCCAGCATTTT
>TRBJ2-7|NA|20|NA|TRBV3-1/TRBV3-2
CASSQEGWTGVGRDHYEQYF
TGTGCCAGCAGCCAAGAAGGTTGGACAGGGGTCGGGAGGGACCATTACGAGCAGTACTTC
>TRBJ2-1|NA|15|few|TRBV27
CASSLSSPGSNEQFF
TGTGCCAGCAGTTTATCTTCACCAGGGTCTAATGAGCAGTTCTTC
>TRBJ2-7|NA|15|few|TRBV4-2
CASSQGQGNTYEQYF
TGTGCCAGCAGCCAAGGTCAGGGTAACACCTACGAGCAGTACTTC
>TRBJ2-7|TRBD2|16|NA|TRBV10-2
CASSGSLTSGVNEQYF
TGCGCCAGCAGTGGGTCTTTGACTAGCGGGGTGAACGAGCAGTACTTC
>TRBJ2-7|TRBD1|15|NA|TRBV7-9
CASSFYRDRGNEQYF
TGTGCCAGCAGCTTTTATCGGGACAGGGGTAACGAGCAGTACTTC
>TRBJ2-2|NA|15|NA|TRBV5-4
CASSSEISNTGELFF
TGTGCCAGCAGCTCCGAGATCTCGAACACCGGGGAGCTGTTTTTT
>TRBJ2-5|TRBD1|16|NA|TRBV6-5
CASSLAGTGSQETQYF
TGTGCCAGCAGTTTAGCCGGGACAGGGTCACAAGAGACCCAGTACTTC
>TRBJ1-2|TRBD1|12|NA|TRBV28
CASAQGVYGYTF
TGTGCCAGCGCCCAGGGGGTCTATGGCTACACCTTC
>TRBJ1-1|TRBD1|14|NA|TRBV4-2
CASSRTGGNTEAFF
TGTGCCAGCAGCCGTACAGGGGGGAACACTGAAGCTTTCTTT
>TRBJ1-2|NA|14|NA|TRBV2
CASSEEAGYYGYTF
TGTGCCAGCAGTGAAGAGGCGGGATACTATGGCTACACCTTC
>TRBJ2-2|NA|13|NA|TRBV18
CAGADGNTGELFF
TGTGCCGGGGCTGACGGAAACACCGGGGAGCTGTTTTTT
>TRBJ1-2|TRBD1|15|NA|TRBV9
CASSVGIDREDGYTF
TGTGCCAGCAGCGTAGGGATAGACAGGGAGGATGGCTACACCTTC
>TRBJ2-1|NA|13|NA|TRBV18
CASSVEVTGEQFF
TGTGCCAGCTCGGTAGAGGTAACCGGTGAGCAGTTCTTC
>TRBJ2-1|NA|12|NA|TRBV3-1/TRBV3-2
CASSQGTNEQFF
TGTGCCAGCAGCCAAGGGACTAATGAGCAGTTCTTC
>TRBJ2-7|TRBD1|12|NA|TRBV10-3
CAIQGGWDEQYF
TGTGCCATCCAAGGGGGCTGGGACGAGCAGTACTTC
>TRBJ1-6|NA|14|once|TRBV28
CASSLSSWNSPLHF
TGTGCCAGCAGTTTATCTAGTTGGAATTCACCCCTCCACTTT
>TRBJ2-5|TRBD1|15|NA|TRBV6-5
CASRNRDRDGETQYF
TGTGCCAGCAGGAACCGGGACAGGGATGGAGAGACCCAGTACTTC
>TRBJ1-2|TRBD1|13|NA|TRBV24-1
CATTTGTGGPYTF
TGTGCCACCACGACTGGGACAGGGGGCCCCTACACCTTC
>TRBJ1-5|NA|14|NA|TRBV19
CASRRTLSDQPQHF
TGTGCCAGTAGGCGGACATTGTCGGATCAGCCCCAGCATTTT
>TRBJ1-5|NA|15|NA|TRBV5-8
CASSLGASGYQPQHF
TGTGCCAGCAGCTTGGGTGCGTCAGGGTATCAGCCCCAGCATTTT
>TRBJ2-5|TRBD1|14|NA|TRBV29-1
CSAPGGVGQETQYF
TGCAGCGCCCCAGGGGGAGTGGGCCAAGAGACCCAGTACTTC
>TRBJ1-4|NA|14|NA|TRBV6-5
CASRGGGRNEKLFF
TGTGCCAGCAGGGGCGGGGGGAGGAATGAAAAACTGTTTTTT
>TRBJ2-5|TRBD2|15|NA|TRBV5-5
CASSIRLAGEETQYF
TGTGCCAGCAGTATCCGACTAGCGGGGGAAGAGACCCAGTACTTC
>TRBJ2-1|TRBD2|15|NA|TRBV15
CATSKREGAYNEQFF
TGTGCCACCAGCAAGAGGGAGGGAGCGTACAATGAGCAGTTCTTC
>TRBJ2-1|TRBD2|15|NA|TRBV27
CASGLAQSSYNEQFF
TGTGCCAGCGGACTAGCACAAAGCTCCTACAATGAGCAGTTCTTC
>TRBJ2-1|NA|13|NA|TRBV19
CASSEDRYNEQFF
TGTGCCAGTAGTGAGGACAGATACAATGAGCAGTTCTTC
>TRBJ1-1|NA|13|few|TRBV11-2
CASTFLQGSEAFF
TGTGCCAGCACCTTCCTACAGGGTTCTGAAGCTTTCTTT